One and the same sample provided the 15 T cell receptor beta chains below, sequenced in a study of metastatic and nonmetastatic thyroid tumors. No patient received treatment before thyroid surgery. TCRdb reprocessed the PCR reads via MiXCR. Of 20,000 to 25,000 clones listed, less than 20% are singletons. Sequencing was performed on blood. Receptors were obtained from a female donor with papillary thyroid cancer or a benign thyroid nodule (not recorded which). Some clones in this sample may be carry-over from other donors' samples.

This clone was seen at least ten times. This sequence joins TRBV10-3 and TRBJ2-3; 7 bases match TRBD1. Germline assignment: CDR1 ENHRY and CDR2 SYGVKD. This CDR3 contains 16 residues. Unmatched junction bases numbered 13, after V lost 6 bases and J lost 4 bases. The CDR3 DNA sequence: TGTGCCATCAGCCTGAGGTCACAGGGGAAGCCAGATACGCAGTATTTT. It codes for CAISLRSQGKPDTQYF.

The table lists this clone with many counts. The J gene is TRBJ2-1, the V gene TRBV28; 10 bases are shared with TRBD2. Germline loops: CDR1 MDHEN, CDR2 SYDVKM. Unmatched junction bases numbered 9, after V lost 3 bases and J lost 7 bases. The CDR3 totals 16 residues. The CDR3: CASSFTSGRAWNEQFF. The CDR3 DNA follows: TGTGCCAGCAGTTTTACAAGCGGGAGGGCGTGGAATGAGCAGTTCTTC.

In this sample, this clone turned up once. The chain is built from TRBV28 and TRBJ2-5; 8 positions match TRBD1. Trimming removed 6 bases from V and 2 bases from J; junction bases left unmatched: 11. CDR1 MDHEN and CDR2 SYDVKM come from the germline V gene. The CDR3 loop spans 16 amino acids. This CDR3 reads CASSYGTGGMQETQYF. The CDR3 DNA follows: TGTGCCAGCAGCTATGGGACAGGTGGTATGCAAGAGACCCAGTACTTC.

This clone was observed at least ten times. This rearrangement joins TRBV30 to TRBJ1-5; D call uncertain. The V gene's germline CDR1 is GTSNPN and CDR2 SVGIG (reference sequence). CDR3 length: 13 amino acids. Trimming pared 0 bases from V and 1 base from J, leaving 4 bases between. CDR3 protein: CAWSVRSNQPQHF. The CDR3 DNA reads TGTGCCTGGAGTGTACGGAGCAATCAGCCCCAGCATTTT.

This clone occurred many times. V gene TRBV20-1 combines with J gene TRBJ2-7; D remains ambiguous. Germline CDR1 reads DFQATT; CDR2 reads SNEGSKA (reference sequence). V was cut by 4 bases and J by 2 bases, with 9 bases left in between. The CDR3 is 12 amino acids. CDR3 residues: CSAKASPYEQYF. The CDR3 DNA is TGCAGTGCTAAGGCTTCCCCCTACGAGCAGTACTTC.

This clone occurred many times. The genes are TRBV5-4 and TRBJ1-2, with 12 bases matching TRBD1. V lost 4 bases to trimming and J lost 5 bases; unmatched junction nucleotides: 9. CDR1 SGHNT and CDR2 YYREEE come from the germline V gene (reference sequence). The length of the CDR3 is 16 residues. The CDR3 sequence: CASSHRGTGGRYGYTF. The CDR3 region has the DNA TGTGCCAGCAGCCACCGTGGGACAGGGGGCCGGTATGGCTACACCTTC.

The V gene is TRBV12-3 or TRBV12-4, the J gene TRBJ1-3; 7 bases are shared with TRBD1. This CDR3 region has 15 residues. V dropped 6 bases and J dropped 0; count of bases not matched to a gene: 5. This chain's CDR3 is CASSTTGVSGNTIYF. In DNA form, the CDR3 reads TGTGCCAGCAGCACCACAGGGGTCTCTGGAAACACCATATATTTT.

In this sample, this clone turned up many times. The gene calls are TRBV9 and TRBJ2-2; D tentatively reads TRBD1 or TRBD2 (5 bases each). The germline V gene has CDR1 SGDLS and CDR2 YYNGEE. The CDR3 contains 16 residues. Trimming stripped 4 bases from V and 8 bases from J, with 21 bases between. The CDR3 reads CASSPGTASVGGELFF. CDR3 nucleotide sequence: TGTGCCAGCAGCCCCGGGACGGCCAGCGTCGGGGGGGAGCTGTTTTTT.

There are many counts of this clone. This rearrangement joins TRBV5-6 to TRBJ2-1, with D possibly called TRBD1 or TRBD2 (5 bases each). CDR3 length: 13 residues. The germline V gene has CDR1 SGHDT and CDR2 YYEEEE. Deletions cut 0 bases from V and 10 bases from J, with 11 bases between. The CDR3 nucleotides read TGTGCCAGCAGCTTGGGGGACCGGGACGAGCAGTTCTTC. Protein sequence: CASSLGDRDEQFF.

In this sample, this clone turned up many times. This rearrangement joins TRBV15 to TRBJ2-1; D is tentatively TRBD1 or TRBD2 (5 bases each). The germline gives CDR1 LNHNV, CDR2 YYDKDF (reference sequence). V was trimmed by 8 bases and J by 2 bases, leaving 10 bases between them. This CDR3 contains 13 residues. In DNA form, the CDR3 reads TGTGCCACCGGGACGTCACCCTACAATGAGCAGTTCTTC. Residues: CATGTSPYNEQFF.

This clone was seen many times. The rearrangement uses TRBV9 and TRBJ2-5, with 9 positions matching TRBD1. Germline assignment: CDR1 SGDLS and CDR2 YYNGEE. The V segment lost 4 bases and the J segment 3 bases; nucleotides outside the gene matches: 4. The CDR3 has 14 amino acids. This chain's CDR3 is CASSPGTGKETQYF. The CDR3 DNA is TGTGCCAGCAGCCCCGGGACAGGGAAAGAGACCCAGTACTTC.

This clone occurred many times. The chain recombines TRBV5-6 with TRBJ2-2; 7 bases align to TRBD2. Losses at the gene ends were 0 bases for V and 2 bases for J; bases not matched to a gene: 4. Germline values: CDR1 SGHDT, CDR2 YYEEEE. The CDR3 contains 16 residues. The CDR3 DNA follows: TGTGCCAGCAGCTTGGGGTTAGCGGGTAACACCGGGGAGCTGTTTTTT. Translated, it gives CASSLGLAGNTGELFF.

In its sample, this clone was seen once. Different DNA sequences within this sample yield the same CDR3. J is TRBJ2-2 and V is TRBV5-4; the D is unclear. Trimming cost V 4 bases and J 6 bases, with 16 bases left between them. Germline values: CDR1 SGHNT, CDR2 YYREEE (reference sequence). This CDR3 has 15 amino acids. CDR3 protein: CASSLDYSSSGELFF. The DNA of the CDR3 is TGTGCCAGCAGCCTGGATTATAGTAGTTCCGGGGAGCTGTTTTTT.

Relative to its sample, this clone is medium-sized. CDR3 in amino acids: CASSHRPLGLAPTYEQYF. For the CDR3, the DNA is TGTGCCAGCAGCCACCGACCCCTCGGACTAGCGCCGACCTACGAGCAGTACTTC. The V gene is TRBV3-1, the J gene TRBJ2-7, with 9 bases identical to TRBD2. Trimming took 3 bases from V and 2 from J; bases not matched to a gene: 14. The CDR3 covers 18 residues. Per germline, CDR1 LGHDT and CDR2 YNNKEL (reference sequence).

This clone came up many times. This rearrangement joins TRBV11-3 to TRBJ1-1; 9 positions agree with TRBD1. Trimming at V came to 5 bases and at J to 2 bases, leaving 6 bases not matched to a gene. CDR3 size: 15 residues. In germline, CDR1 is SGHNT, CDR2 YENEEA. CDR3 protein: CASSPLGQGNTEAFF. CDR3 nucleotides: TGTGCCAGCAGCCCACTGGGACAGGGAAACACTGAAGCTTTCTTT.